Below, one TCR beta chain is given with its context. Its antigen is unidentified. The data originate from a study of T cells in Graves' hyperthyroidism and ophthalmopathy. Study-level information: Peripheral blood was acquired at first diagnosis, ahead of any therapy whatsoever. Study findings and constraints: Peripheral blood also featured most of the thyroid clonotypes expanded above 0.001.

V lost 4 bases to trimming and J lost 2 bases; unmatched junction nucleotides: 7. Germline CDR1 and CDR2: SGHNT and YYREEE (reference sequence). This CDR3 spans 16 amino acids. Researchers took RNA transcripts and amplified the TCR beta CDR3 regions from them. Initially, a first-round RT-PCR of the TCR CDR3 employed the HTBI primer set. One entry per CDR3 protein results from TCRdb running MiXCR on the multiplex PCR reads. The table records roughly 250,000 distinct CDR3 sequences, roughly 20% of them present only once. Ophthalmopathy patients showed a Clinical Activity Score of at least 3, NOSPECS grade of at least 4 and duration under 3 months.

The sample comprised blood. J is TRBJ2-3 and V is TRBV5-4; TRBD2 agrees at 10 bases. The sequence derives from a man younger than 40 with Graves' ophthalmopathy. CDR3 DNA sequence: TGTGCCAGCAGCATCGGAGCGGGAGGGGACACAGATACGCAGTATTTT. This codes for CASSIGAGGDTDTQYF. The whole variable domain, filled in from reference TRBV5-4 and TRBJ2-3, reads ETGVTQSPTHLIKTRGQQVTLRCSSQSGHNTVSWYQQALGQGPQFIFQYYREEENGRGNFPPRFSGLQFPNYSSELNVNALELDDSALYLCASSIGAGGDTDTQYFGPGTRLTVL.